The 29 T cell receptor beta chains below all came from one sample that was sequenced in a study of T cells in tuberculosis. Cells were sorted from thawed PBMC rested overnight and stained with GMM-loaded CD1B tetramer, viability dye and anti-CD3. The lipid loaded on the CD1B tetramers was C32 glucose monomycolate from Rhodococcus equi. Assay used: immunoSEQ multiplex PCR; TCRdb lists only in-frame clones, some missing. Of tens of thousands of clones detected, roughly 88% appear once; the ten largest clones hold 1.5% to 2%. The sequenced sample was CD1b-GMM tetramer-negative cells sorted from PBMCs. All receptors come from an adult woman with latent tuberculosis.

This chain links TRBV6-5 with TRBJ2-5; 10 positions match TRBD1. The CDR3 consists of 15 residues. CDR1 and CDR2 from the germline V gene are MNHEY and SVGAGI. V was clipped by 4 bases and J by 3 bases; unmatched bases: 5. The CDR3 spells CASSLGTGEEETQYF. The CDR3, as DNA: TGTGCCAGCAGTTTAGGGACAGGGGAGGAAGAGACCCAGTACTTC.

The genes are TRBV19 and TRBJ1-5; no clear D gene. CDR3 length: 15 amino acids. Germline CDR1 and CDR2: LNHDA and SQIVND (reference sequence). V was shortened by 7 bases and J by 1 base, with 14 bases between the two germline ends. Written as DNA, the CDR3 is TGTGCCAGTACCCCCTTCGCGGGGAGCAATCAGCCCCAGCATTTT. It yields the protein CASTPFAGSNQPQHF. The full variable domain, its missing parts supplied by reference TRBV19 and TRBJ1-5, is DGGITQSPKYLFRKEGQNVTLSCEQNLNHDAMYWYRQDPGQGLRLIYYSQIVNDFQKGDIAEGYSVSREKKESFPLTVTSAQKNPTAFYLCASTPFAGSNQPQHFGDGTRLSIL.

The chain couples TRBV5-1 to TRBJ1-6; no reliable D call. The germline CDR1 and CDR2 sequences are SGHRS and YFSETQ. V lost 7 bases, J lost 8 bases, and 13 bases lay in between. CDR3 length: 13 amino acids. Written as DNA, the CDR3 is TGCGCCAGCGGGAATGGACTAGATTCACCCCTCCACTTT. This codes for CASGNGLDSPLHF.

The sample holds one count of this clone. This chain joins TRBV5-1 and TRBJ1-1; a possible D gene is TRBD1 (6 bases). Trimming took 4 bases from V and 0 from J, leaving 13 bases between them. This CDR3 region has 15 residues. The germline gives CDR1 SGHRS, CDR2 YFSETQ. CDR3 residues: CASSPRGAMNTEAFF. CDR3 coding DNA: TGCGCCAGCAGCCCCCGGGGGGCAATGAACACTGAAGCTTTCTTT.

CDR3 nucleotides: TGTGCCTGGAGTTTCAGGCGGGGGGCTGGAGATACGCAGTATTTT. Protein sequence: CAWSFRRGAGDTQYF. The chain joins TRBV30 to TRBJ2-3; 8 bases map to TRBD2. CDR1 GTSNPN and CDR2 SVGIG come from the germline V gene (reference sequence). This CDR3 has 15 residues. V gave up 2 bases and J gave up 5 bases; unmatched junction bases: 9. The complete variable domain, with remaining parts taken from reference TRBV30 and TRBJ2-3, reads SQTIHQWPATLVQPVGSPLSLECTVEGTSNPNLYWYRQAAGRGLQLLFYSVGIGQISSEVPQNLSASRPQDRQFILSSKKLLLSDSGFYLCAWSFRRGAGDTQYFGPGTRLTVL.

The CDR3 DNA reads as TGTGCCAGCAGTGGGTATGTGGGGCCGGACGGTGGGAGCAATCAGCCCCAGCATTTT. This codes for CASSGYVGPDGGSNQPQHF. V gene TRBV27 combines with J gene TRBJ1-5; tentatively, D is TRBD1 (5 bases). Trimming stripped 5 bases from V and 1 base from J, with 24 bases between. This CDR3 spans 19 amino acids. Germline CDR1 is MNHEY and CDR2 is SMNVEV (reference sequence).

This clone turned up a few times. This sequence joins TRBV4-2 and TRBJ2-1, with 9 positions matching TRBD2. J lost 2 bases, V lost 0 bases, and 2 bases had no gene match. Germline V lookup: CDR1 LGHNA, CDR2 YNFKEQ. The CDR3 has 16 amino acids. CDR3 loop: CASSQDSGGTYNEQFF. CDR3 bases: TGTGCCAGCAGCCAAGATAGCGGGGGAACCTACAATGAGCAGTTCTTC.

Turning to this clone: The germline gene is not matched at one end of the junction; a read error may be the cause. The rearrangement links TRBV6-6 to TRBJ1-1; D is possibly TRBD1 (5 bases). Germline loops: CDR1 MNHNY, CDR2 SVGAGI (reference sequence). The length of the CDR3 is 11 residues. The CDR3 DNA reads TGCGGGAGCGGCGGGGGAGGTGAAGCTTTCTTT. It yields the protein CGSGGGGEAFF.

This chain joins TRBV28 and TRBJ1-1; 8 nucleotides agree with TRBD1. The germline gives CDR1 MDHEN, CDR2 SYDVKM. This CDR3 contains 18 residues. V was pared by 6 bases and J by 6 bases, with 21 bases of the junction left unmatched. CDR3 sequence reads: CASSSLLRTGYVLAEAFF. DNA of the CDR3: TGTGCCAGCAGCTCCTTACTCCGGACAGGGTACGTTTTAGCTGAAGCTTTCTTT. Drawing the rest from reference TRBV28 and TRBJ1-1, the complete variable domain is DVKVTQSSRYLVKRTGEKVFLECVQDMDHENMFWYRQDPGLGLRLIYFSYDVKMKEKGDIPEGYSVSREKKERFSLILESASTNQTSMYLCASSSLLRTGYVLAEAFFGQGTRLTVV.

The V gene is TRBV6-5, the J gene TRBJ1-2; D gene uncertain. Germline CDR1 reads MNHEY; CDR2 reads SVGAGI. The germline V and J ends were trimmed by 6 bases and 4 bases, with 18 bases remaining between them. There are 15 residues in the CDR3. As DNA, the CDR3 is TGTGCCAGCAGCCCTACACCGGAACAGTCCTATGGCTACACCTTC. This codes for CASSPTPEQSYGYTF.

The V gene is TRBV4-2, the J gene TRBJ2-5, with TRBD1 as a possible D gene (6 bases). The DNA end is more similar to TRBJ2-7, so the J call may be wrong. From germline, CDR1 is LGHNA and CDR2 YNFKEQ. The CDR3 runs to 17 residues. The CDR3 region has the DNA TGTGCCAGCAGCCAAGAGCTGGGGGCCCCCCAGCGGTACGAGCAGTACTTC. Encoded protein: CASSQELGAPQRYEQYF.

This chain links TRBV19 with TRBJ1-5; TRBD1 matches at 9 bases. The J segment lost 2 bases and the V segment lost 4 bases, leaving 9 bases of the junction unmatched. Looked up from germline, CDR1 is LNHDA and CDR2 is SQIVND (reference sequence). CDR3 length: 17 residues. The CDR3 nucleotides read TGTGCCAGTAGTAGCCATTTGGACAGGGGAGGCAATCAGCCCCAGCATTTT. Translated, it gives CASSSHLDRGGNQPQHF.

V gene TRBV19 combines with J gene TRBJ2-2, with 9 bases matching TRBD1. Trimming took 10 bases from V and 2 from J; bases not matched to a gene: 5. The CDR3 covers 14 residues. From germline, CDR1 is LNHDA and CDR2 SQIVND (reference sequence). CDR3 nucleotide sequence: TGTGCCACCTCGGACAGGGGAAACACCGGGGAGCTGTTTTTT. Translated: CATSDRGNTGELFF.

V usage is TRBV5-4 and J usage is TRBJ2-7; 7 positions match TRBD2. From germline, CDR1 is SGHNT and CDR2 YYREEE (reference sequence). CDR3 length equals 13 residues. The V and J ends lost 5 bases and 2 bases, in that order; junction bases with no gene match: 4. The CDR3 bases are TGTGCCAGCAGTATAGCGGGCCCCTACGAGCAGTACTTC. This translates into CASSIAGPYEQYF.

The chain links TRBV4-1 to TRBJ2-7, with a weak D call TRBD2 (6 bases). This CDR3 contains 13 residues. Trimming shortened V by 4 bases and J by 3 bases, and 10 bases separated the two germline ends. Germline V gene sequence: CDR1 MGHRA, CDR2 YSYEKL. This CDR3 is CASSPRELYEQYF. The CDR3 DNA sequence: TGCGCCAGCAGCCCGCGGGAACTCTACGAGCAGTACTTC.

This sequence joins TRBV6-5 and TRBJ2-2, with D uncertain. Germline V gives CDR1 MNHEY, CDR2 SVGAGI. Trimming shortened V by 5 bases and J by 6 bases, and 10 bases separated the two germline ends. The CDR3 is 13 residues long. The CDR3 loop is CASSMALPGELFF. In DNA, the CDR3 is TGTGCCAGCAGTATGGCCCTCCCCGGGGAGCTGTTTTTT.

This clone was seen only once. The genes are TRBV6-5 and TRBJ1-2, with D possibly TRBD1 on 6 matching bases. The germline gives CDR1 MNHEY, CDR2 SVGAGI. This CDR3 has 14 amino acids. Deletions cut 2 bases from V and 4 bases from J, with 11 bases between. The CDR3 DNA reads as TGTGCCAGCAGTTACGACAGGACTGTCTATGGCTACACCTTC. Its translation: CASSYDRTVYGYTF.

The chain uses TRBV19 and TRBJ1-1; no reliable D call. V was trimmed by 7 bases and J by 0 bases, leaving 9 bases between them. CDR1 LNHDA and CDR2 SQIVND come from the germline V gene (reference sequence). The CDR3 consists of 13 residues. CDR3 sequence (DNA): TGTGCCAGTACCGACTGGGTGAACACTGAAGCTTTCTTT. Protein: CASTDWVNTEAFF.

This chain links TRBV4-1 with TRBJ2-4; 8 nucleotides agree with TRBD1. There are 14 residues in the CDR3. V lost 3 bases, J lost 5 bases, and 3 bases stayed unmatched. The germline V gene encodes CDR1 MGHRA and CDR2 YSYEKL. CDR3 bases: TGCGCCAGCAGCCACAGGGGGCGGGAAAACATTCAGTACTTC. Residues: CASSHRGRENIQYF.

The rearrangement links TRBV5-1 to TRBJ2-2, with 8 bases aligning to TRBD1. J was trimmed by 6 bases and V by 1 base; bases with no gene match: 11. The CDR3 totals 17 residues. Germline values: CDR1 SGHRS, CDR2 YFSETQ. CDR3 in DNA: TGCGCCAGCAGCTTGATGGGCGGGACAGGACGGTCCGGGGAGCTGTTTTTT. It encodes CASSLMGGTGRSGELFF.

The rearrangement uses TRBV5-1 and TRBJ1-3; D might be TRBD1 (6 bases). Germline V lookup: CDR1 SGHRS, CDR2 YFSETQ. Trimming removed 4 bases at V and 0 bases at J, with 8 bases between. The CDR3 runs 14 residues. CDR3: CASSPTGSGNTIYF. As DNA, the CDR3 is TGCGCCAGCAGCCCGACAGGCTCTGGAAACACCATATATTTT.

The chain couples TRBV9 to TRBJ2-6; tentative D call: TRBD2 (6 bases). The CDR3 has 16 residues. Trimming removed 5 bases from V and 0 bases from J, with 12 bases in between. Per germline, CDR1 SGDLS and CDR2 YYNGEE. The CDR3 protein is CASRGRGASGANVLTF. The CDR3 nucleotides read TGTGCCAGCAGGGGTCGCGGGGCCTCTGGGGCCAACGTCCTGACTTTC. Drawing the rest from reference TRBV9 and TRBJ2-6, the complete variable domain is DSGVTQTPKHLITATGQRVTLRCSPRSGDLSVYWYQQSLDQGLQFLIQYYNGEERAKGNILERFSAQQFPDLHSELNLSSLELGDSALYFCASRGRGASGANVLTFGAGSRLTVL.

There are a few counts of this clone. The V gene is TRBV5-4, the J gene TRBJ2-7; D is perhaps TRBD2 (9 bases). Germline lookup yields CDR1 SGHNT and CDR2 YYREEE (reference sequence). CDR3 length: 14 amino acids. Between the trimmed V and J ends, which lost 4 bases and 6 bases, there was a span of 17 bases. CDR3: CASSPGQGLAEQYV. CDR3 in DNA: TGTGCCAGCAGCCCCGGACAGGGACTAGCCGAGCAGTACGTC.

J is TRBJ2-5 and V is TRBV4-1; D possibly corresponds to TRBD2 (7 bases). Trimming pared 0 bases from V and 4 bases from J, leaving 15 bases between. The CDR3 runs 16 residues. Germline V gene data show CDR1 as MGHRA and CDR2 as YSYEKL. CDR3 protein: CASSQEEGGPRETQYF. CDR3 nucleotide sequence: TGCGCCAGCAGCCAAGAAGAGGGGGGGCCTCGAGAGACCCAGTACTTC.

The rearrangement links TRBV2 to TRBJ2-4; TRBD1 matches 10 bases. V lost 5 bases to trimming and J lost 2 bases; unmatched junction nucleotides: 6. The CDR3 consists of 16 residues. In germline, CDR1 is SNHLY, CDR2 FYNNEI. CDR3 loop: CASSPGQGESKNIQYF. The CDR3 DNA reads TGTGCCAGCAGTCCAGGACAGGGGGAATCCAAAAACATTCAGTACTTC.

The CDR3, as DNA: TGTGCCAGCAGTTTATTAAGGGGGACAGGCGAACACGAAAACTATGGCTACACCTTC. Protein sequence: CASSLLRGTGEHENYGYTF. This chain links TRBV27 with TRBJ1-2, with 8 bases fitting TRBD1. Germline CDR1 reads MNHEY; CDR2 reads SMNVEV (reference sequence). V trimming: 1 base; J trimming: 2 bases; junction bases outside the gene matches: 15. This CDR3 is 19 amino acids long.

The J gene is TRBJ1-6, the V gene TRBV19, with 10 bases that match TRBD1. The V segment lost 6 bases and the J segment 10 bases; nucleotides outside the gene matches: 6. The CDR3 consists of 14 residues. Per the germline V gene, CDR1 is LNHDA and CDR2 is SQIVND (reference sequence). The CDR3 coding sequence is TGTGCCAGTAGGAAACCGGGACAGGGGTCACCCCTCCACTTT. Protein: CASRKPGQGSPLHF.

This clone is a singleton in its sample. The chain employs TRBV11-2 and TRBJ1-1; TRBD1 matches 8 bases. Trimming cost V 5 bases and J 9 bases; bases outside gene matches: 8. The CDR3 runs 13 residues. Germline lookup yields CDR1 SGHAT and CDR2 FQNNGV. This CDR3 is CASSQQRDRKAFF. The CDR3 DNA reads as TGTGCCAGCAGCCAACAACGGGACAGGAAAGCTTTCTTT.

V is TRBV19 and J is TRBJ1-4; 9 positions match TRBD1. With 6 bases clipped from V and 8 bases from J, the junction kept 10 bases outside the gene matches. CDR3 length: 15 residues. Per germline, CDR1 LNHDA and CDR2 SQIVND (reference sequence). CDR3 region: CASRTTGQGLEKLFF. DNA of the CDR3: TGTGCCAGTAGGACCACGGGACAGGGTCTGGAAAAACTGTTTTTT.